These 17 T cell receptor beta chains came from one sample sequenced in a study of blood T cells in healthy people across ages. Sample-barcoded 5' priming and a J-beta primer mix drove a second PCR of roughly 6 to 12 cycles. TCRdb used MiXCR to reprocess the 5' RACE reads, holding one entry per CDR3 protein. The data show roughly 1.9 million distinct CDR3 sequences, with more than 35% seen just once and under 30% held by the top ten. Sequenced material: blood. The origin of the receptors is a human donor in good health.

Only a few counts were recorded for this clonotype. The chain carries TRBV28 and TRBJ2-7; D is possibly TRBD1 (7 bases). CDR3 length: 12 amino acids. The germline CDR1 and CDR2 sequences are MDHEN and SYDVKM. The ends were cut back, 7 bases at V and 7 bases at J, with 14 bases in the middle. CDR3 nucleotides: TGTGCCAGCAACACAGGGGCGGGGGAGCAGTACTTC. This translates into CASNTGAGEQYF. Filled out from reference TRBV28 and TRBJ2-7, the complete variable domain reads DVKVTQSSRYLVKRTGEKVFLECVQDMDHENMFWYRQDPGLGLRLIYFSYDVKMKEKGDIPEGYSVSREKKERFSLILESASTNQTSMYLCASNTGAGEQYFGPGTRLTVT.

The rearrangement uses TRBV4-2 and TRBJ1-1; 9 positions agree with TRBD1. The CDR3 is made up of 15 amino acids. J gave up 11 bases and V 1 base, and 11 bases lay outside the gene matches. CDR1 and CDR2 from the germline V gene are LGHNA and YNFKEQ. The CDR3 sequence: CASSQGLQGAKAAFF. The CDR3 DNA follows: TGTGCCAGCAGCCAAGGACTACAGGGGGCGAAGGCGGCTTTCTTT.

As for this clonotype: One end of the junction varies from germline; a read error may be responsible. V and J are TRBV7-8 and TRBJ2-6; 8 bases align to TRBD1. Germline assignment: CDR1 SGHVS and CDR2 FQNEAQ. This CDR3 region has 17 residues. The CDR3 DNA reads as TGTGCCAGCAGCTTCTTGGACAGGGCGTCCGGGGCCAACGTCCCGACTTTC. Residues: CASSFLDRASGANVPTF.

To note about this clonotype: An end of the junction differs from the germline gene, which may be a read error. The V gene is TRBV12-3 or TRBV12-4, the J gene TRBJ2-1; D not certain. This CDR3 has 15 amino acids. CDR3 in amino acids: CASNRGGVSFNEQFF. The CDR3 DNA reads as TGTGCCAGCAACCGCGGTGGGGTTTCCTTCAATGAGCAGTTCTTC.

This chain connects TRBV20-1 to TRBJ2-1; 11 bases are shared with TRBD2. The CDR3 spans 16 residues. Per germline, CDR1 DFQATT and CDR2 SNEGSKA (reference sequence). The CDR3 is CGGRLAGGSSYNEQFF. The CDR3 DNA follows: TGCGGTGGACGGCTAGCGGGGGGCTCCTCCTACAATGAGCAGTTCTTC.

The chain links TRBV10-3 to TRBJ2-3; D call uncertain. Germline V gives CDR1 ENHRY, CDR2 SYGVKD. Deletions cut 4 bases from V and 2 bases from J, with 10 bases between. CDR3 length: 14 amino acids. The CDR3 reads CAISVGSFTDTQYF. CDR3 nucleotide sequence: TGTGCCATCAGTGTCGGTTCTTTCACAGATACGCAGTATTTT.

V and J are TRBV7-2 and TRBJ2-3; TRBD2 is a possible D gene (6 bases). Germline V gene data show CDR1 as SGHTA and CDR2 as FQGNSA. Trimming took 2 bases from V and 10 from J, leaving 19 bases between them. This CDR3 spans 15 amino acids. The CDR3 sequence: CASSLTSGSPRAQYF. CDR3 coding DNA: TGTGCCAGCAGCTTAACAAGCGGGTCCCCCAGGGCGCAGTATTTT. Filled out from reference TRBV7-2 and TRBJ2-3, the complete variable domain reads GAGVSQSPSNKVTEKGKDVELRCDPISGHTALYWYRQSLGQGLEFLIYFQGNSAPDKSGLPSDRFSAERTGGSVSTLTIQRTQQEDSAVYLCASSLTSGSPRAQYFGPGTRLTVL.

The chain combines TRBV9 with TRBJ2-7, with 7 bases that match TRBD2. J was trimmed by 2 bases and V by 0 bases; bases with no gene match: 2. Germline CDR1 SGDLS, CDR2 YYNGEE. CDR3 size: 14 residues. CDR3 bases: TGTGCCAGCAGCGTAGGGGGGGGACCCTACGAGCAGTACTTC. Its protein product is CASSVGGGPYEQYF.

V is TRBV5-5 and J is TRBJ1-2; TRBD1 is a possible D gene (5 bases). The CDR3 is 15 residues long. Germline lookup yields CDR1 SGHKS and CDR2 YYEKEE (reference sequence). Trimming took off 2 bases at V and 4 bases at J, with 15 bases between the two ends. The CDR3 region has the DNA TGTGCCAGCAGCTTACTTGTGGAGGGGACCTATGGCTACACCTTC. Residues: CASSLLVEGTYGYTF.

The chain uses TRBV15 and TRBJ1-5, with D unresolved. The CDR3 loop spans 15 amino acids. V was pared by 0 bases and J by 4 bases, with 10 bases between. Germline values: CDR1 LNHNV, CDR2 YYDKDF (reference sequence). In DNA, the CDR3 is TGTGCCACCAGCAGAGATCTGCGGGGAAATCAGCCCCAGCATTTT. It codes for CATSRDLRGNQPQHF. The full variable domain, rest sourced from reference TRBV15 and TRBJ1-5, is DAMVIQNPRYQVTQFGKPVTLSCSQTLNHNVMYWYQQKSSQAPKLLFHYYDKDFNNEADTPDNFQSRRPNTSFCFLDIRSPGLGDTAMYLCATSRDLRGNQPQHFGDGTRLSIL.

The chain joins TRBV13 to TRBJ2-5, with D perhaps matching TRBD1 (6 bases). This CDR3 has 15 residues. The germline V gene has CDR1 PRHDT and CDR2 FYEKMQ (reference sequence). V was trimmed by 4 bases and J by 5 bases, leaving 17 bases between them. The CDR3 region is CASSYRTRGLETQYF. In nucleotides, the CDR3 is TGTGCCAGCAGCTACCGGACAAGGGGGTTGGAGACCCAGTACTTC.

Only a few counts were recorded for this clonotype. The J gene is TRBJ2-5, the V gene TRBV7-8; 7 bases map to TRBD2. Germline V gene lookup returns CDR1 SGHVS and CDR2 FQNEAQ. The CDR3 consists of 15 residues. V lost 2 bases, J lost 2 bases, and 5 bases stayed unmatched. CDR3 in amino acids: CASSLRASGQETQYF. The CDR3 DNA sequence: TGTGCCAGCAGCTTACGGGCTAGCGGACAAGAGACCCAGTACTTC.

The V and J genes are TRBV7-2 and TRBJ2-7; possibly TRBD2 for D (7 bases). This CDR3 has 14 amino acids. V lost 7 bases and J 2 bases, leaving 15 bases between the germline ends. Germline V CDR1 and CDR2: SGHTA, FQGNSA. DNA of the CDR3: TGTGCCAGCAAGGGGGGGGCAGGGACCTACGAGCAGTACTTC. Its protein is CASKGGAGTYEQYF. Variable domain in full (rest from reference TRBV7-2 and TRBJ2-7): GAGVSQSPSNKVTEKGKDVELRCDPISGHTALYWYRQSLGQGLEFLIYFQGNSAPDKSGLPSDRFSAERTGGSVSTLTIQRTQQEDSAVYLCASKGGAGTYEQYFGPGTRLTVT.

The gene calls are TRBV18 and TRBJ2-1; tentatively, D is TRBD1 or TRBD2 (6 bases each). From germline, CDR1 is KGHSH and CDR2 LQKENI. The CDR3 is 14 residues long. V lost 3 bases and J lost 5, with 11 bases in between. CDR3: CASSPFGGNNEQFF. The CDR3 bases are TGTGCCAGCTCACCCTTCGGGGGCAACAATGAGCAGTTCTTC.

The chain recombines TRBV18 with TRBJ1-1; TRBD1 might be the D (6 bases). Germline V lookup: CDR1 KGHSH, CDR2 LQKENI. V lost 3 bases, J lost 0 bases, and 14 bases lay in between. The CDR3 extends over 16 amino acids. The CDR3 protein is CASSPLVGGVNTEAFF. As DNA, the CDR3 is TGTGCCAGCTCACCCTTGGTAGGGGGGGTGAACACTGAAGCTTTCTTT.

Remarks on this clonotype: One base away lies a much larger clone, so this may be a sequencing read error. V usage is TRBV20-1 and J usage is TRBJ1-5, with a weak D call TRBD1 (5 bases). Trimming cost V 5 bases and J 7 bases, with 18 bases left between them. Germline CDR1 and CDR2: DFQATT and SNEGSKA (reference sequence). The CDR3 contains 14 residues. The CDR3 region has the DNA TGCAGTGCTGCAAGCCCCGCCGGACAACAGCCCCAGCATTTT. Translating gives CSAASPAGQQPQHF.

The chain uses TRBV7-9 and TRBJ2-5; D possibly matches TRBD1 or TRBD2 (5 bases each). The CDR3 is 17 amino acids. Per germline, CDR1 SEHNR and CDR2 FQNEAQ (reference sequence). The V end lost 2 bases, the J end lost 5 bases, and 21 bases lay between the germline ends. The CDR3 reads CASSLFVSGPGSETQYF. For the CDR3, the DNA is TGTGCCAGCAGCTTATTCGTGTCGGGACCCGGGTCGGAGACCCAGTACTTC.